This TCR beta chain was captured in a study of blood T cell repertoires in COVID-19. This CDR3 comprises 14 residues. CDR1 is SGDLS, CDR2 YYNGEE, per germline. Trimming took off 4 bases at V and 2 bases at J, with 11 bases between the two ends. The table came from immunoSEQ multiplex PCR; TCRdb's copy has only in-frame clones and leaves some out. The profile shows about 250,000 clones, about 87% of them singletons. The clonotype originates from a woman between 35 and 50 years old who had been exposed to COVID-19. This chain links TRBV9 with TRBJ2-3; D might be TRBD1 (6 bases). Specimen: PBMCs or T cells enriched from blood (not recorded which). Here the CDR3 reads CASSTGLATDTQYF. In DNA form, the CDR3 reads TGTGCCAGCAGCACAGGGTTAGCCACAGATACGCAGTATTTT.